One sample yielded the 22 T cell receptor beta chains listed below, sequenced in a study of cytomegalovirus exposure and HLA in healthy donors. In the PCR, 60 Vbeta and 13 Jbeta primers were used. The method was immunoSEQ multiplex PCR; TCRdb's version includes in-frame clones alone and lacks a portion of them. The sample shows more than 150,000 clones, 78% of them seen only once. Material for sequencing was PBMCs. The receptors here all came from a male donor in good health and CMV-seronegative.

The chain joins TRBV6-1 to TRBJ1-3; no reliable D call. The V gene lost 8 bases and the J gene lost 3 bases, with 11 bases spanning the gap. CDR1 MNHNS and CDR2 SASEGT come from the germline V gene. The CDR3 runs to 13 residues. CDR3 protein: CASVLFFGNTIYF. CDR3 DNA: TGTGCCAGCGTCTTATTTTTTGGAAACACCATATATTTT.

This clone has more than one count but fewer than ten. CDR3 nucleotides: TGTGCCAGCAGAAGGGGGGGTGCCTACGAGCAGTACTTC. Amino acid sequence: CASRRGGAYEQYF. The V call is TRBV28, the J call TRBJ2-5, with D perhaps TRBD2 (7 bases). The J call may not be correct, given that the DNA end is closer to TRBJ2-7. The CDR3 extends over 13 amino acids. Germline V gene sequence: CDR1 MDHEN, CDR2 SYDVKM.

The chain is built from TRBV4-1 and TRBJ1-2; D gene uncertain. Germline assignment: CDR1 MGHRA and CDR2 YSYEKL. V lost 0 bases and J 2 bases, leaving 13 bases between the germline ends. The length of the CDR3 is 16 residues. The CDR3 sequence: CASSQDRGLLNYGYTF. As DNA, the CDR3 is TGCGCCAGCAGCCAAGATCGCGGCCTTCTAAACTATGGCTACACCTTC.

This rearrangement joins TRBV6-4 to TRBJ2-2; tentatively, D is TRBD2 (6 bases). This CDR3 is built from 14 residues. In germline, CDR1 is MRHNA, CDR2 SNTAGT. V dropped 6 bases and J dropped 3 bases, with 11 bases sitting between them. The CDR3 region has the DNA TGTGCCAGCAGCCCGACGGGGGACACCGGGGAGCTGTTTTTT. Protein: CASSPTGDTGELFF.

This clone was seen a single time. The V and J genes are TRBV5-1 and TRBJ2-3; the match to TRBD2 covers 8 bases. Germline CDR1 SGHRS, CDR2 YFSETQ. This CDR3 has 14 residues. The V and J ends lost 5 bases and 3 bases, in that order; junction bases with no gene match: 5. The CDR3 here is CASRTSGETDTQYF. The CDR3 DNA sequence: TGCGCCAGCAGAACTAGCGGAGAAACAGATACGCAGTATTTT.

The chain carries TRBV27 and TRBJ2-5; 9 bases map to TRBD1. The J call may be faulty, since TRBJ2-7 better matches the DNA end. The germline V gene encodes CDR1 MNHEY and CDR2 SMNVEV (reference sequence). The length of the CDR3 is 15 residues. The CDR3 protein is CASSRPGQGTYEQYF. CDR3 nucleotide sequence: TGTGCCAGCAGTCGTCCGGGACAGGGTACCTACGAGCAGTACTTC.

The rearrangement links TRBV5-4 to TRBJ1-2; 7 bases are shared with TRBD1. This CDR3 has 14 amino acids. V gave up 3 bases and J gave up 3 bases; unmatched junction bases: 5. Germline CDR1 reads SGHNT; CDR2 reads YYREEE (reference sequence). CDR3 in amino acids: CASSYRGIDYGYTF. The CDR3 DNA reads TGTGCCAGCAGCTACAGGGGAATCGACTATGGCTACACCTTC.

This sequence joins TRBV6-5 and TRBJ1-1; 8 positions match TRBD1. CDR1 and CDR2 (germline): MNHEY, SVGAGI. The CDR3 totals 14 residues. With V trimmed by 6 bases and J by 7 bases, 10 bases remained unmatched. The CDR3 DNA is TGTGCCAGCAGCCCCGGGACAGGCAAGCTTGAAGCTTTCTTT. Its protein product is CASSPGTGKLEAFF.

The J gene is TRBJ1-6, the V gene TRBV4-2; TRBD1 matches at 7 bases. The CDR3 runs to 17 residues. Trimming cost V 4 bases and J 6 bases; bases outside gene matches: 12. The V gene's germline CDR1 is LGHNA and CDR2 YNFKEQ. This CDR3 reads CASSLESGTERNSPLHF. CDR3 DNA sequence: TGTGCCAGCAGCCTAGAATCCGGGACAGAGCGTAATTCACCCCTCCACTTT.

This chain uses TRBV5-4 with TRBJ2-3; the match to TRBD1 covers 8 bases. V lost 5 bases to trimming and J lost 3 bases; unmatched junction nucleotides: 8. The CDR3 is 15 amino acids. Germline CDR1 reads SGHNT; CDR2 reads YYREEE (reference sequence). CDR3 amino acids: CASSLDRGVTDTQYF. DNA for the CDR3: TGTGCCAGCAGTCTTGACAGGGGAGTTACAGATACGCAGTATTTT.

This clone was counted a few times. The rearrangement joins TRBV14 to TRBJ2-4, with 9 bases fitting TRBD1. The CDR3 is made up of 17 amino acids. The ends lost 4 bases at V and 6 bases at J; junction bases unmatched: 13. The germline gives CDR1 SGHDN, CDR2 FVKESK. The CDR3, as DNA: TGTGCCAGCAGCCCTAACCCCGGCGTGACAGGGGGAAACATTCAGTACTTC. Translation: CASSPNPGVTGGNIQYF.

The CDR3 DNA reads as TGTGCCATCAGTGAGACAGGGAAGGGCACAGATACGCAGTATTTT. Translation: CAISETGKGTDTQYF. This chain joins TRBV10-3 and TRBJ2-3, with D perhaps matching TRBD1 (6 bases). CDR1 is ENHRY, CDR2 SYGVKD, per germline. V lost 2 bases and J lost 1, with 10 bases in between. This CDR3 spans 15 amino acids.

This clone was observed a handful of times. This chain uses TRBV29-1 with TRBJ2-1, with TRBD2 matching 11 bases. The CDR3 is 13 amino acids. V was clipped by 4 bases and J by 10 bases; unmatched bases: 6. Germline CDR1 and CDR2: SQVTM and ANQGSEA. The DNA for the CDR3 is TGCAGCGTTGTTAGCGGGGGGGCGGGAGAGCAGTTCTTC. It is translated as CSVVSGGAGEQFF.

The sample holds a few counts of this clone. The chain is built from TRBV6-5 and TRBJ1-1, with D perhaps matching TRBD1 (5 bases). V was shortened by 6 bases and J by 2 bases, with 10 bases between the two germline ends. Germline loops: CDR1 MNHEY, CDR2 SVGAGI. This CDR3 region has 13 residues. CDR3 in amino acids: CASRNRLNTEAFF. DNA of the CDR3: TGTGCCAGCAGGAACAGGCTCAACACTGAAGCTTTCTTT.

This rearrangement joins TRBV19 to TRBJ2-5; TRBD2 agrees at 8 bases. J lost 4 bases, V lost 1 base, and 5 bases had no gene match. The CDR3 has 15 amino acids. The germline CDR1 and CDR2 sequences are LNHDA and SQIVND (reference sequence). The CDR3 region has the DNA TGTGCCAGTAGTATAGGAGGGACTAGAGGAGAGACCCAGTACTTC. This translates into CASSIGGTRGETQYF.

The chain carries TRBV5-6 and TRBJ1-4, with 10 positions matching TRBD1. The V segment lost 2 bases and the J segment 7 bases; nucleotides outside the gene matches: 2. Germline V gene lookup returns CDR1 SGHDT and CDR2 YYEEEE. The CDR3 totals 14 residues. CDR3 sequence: CASSFGTGVEKLFF. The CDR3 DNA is TGTGCCAGCAGCTTCGGGACAGGGGTTGAAAAACTGTTTTTT.

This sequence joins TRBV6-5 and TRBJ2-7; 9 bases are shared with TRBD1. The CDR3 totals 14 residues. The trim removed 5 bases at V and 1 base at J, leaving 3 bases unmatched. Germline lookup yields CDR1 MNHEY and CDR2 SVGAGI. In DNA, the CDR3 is TGTGCCAGCAGTACCGGGACAGGGTCCTACGAGCAGTACTTC. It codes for CASSTGTGSYEQYF.

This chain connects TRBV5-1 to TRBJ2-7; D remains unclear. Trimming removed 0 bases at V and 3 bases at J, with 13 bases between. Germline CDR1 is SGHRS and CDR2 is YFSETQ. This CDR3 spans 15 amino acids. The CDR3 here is CASSLAAGSRYEQYF. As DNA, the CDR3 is TGCGCCAGCAGCTTGGCCGCAGGAAGCCGCTACGAGCAGTACTTC.

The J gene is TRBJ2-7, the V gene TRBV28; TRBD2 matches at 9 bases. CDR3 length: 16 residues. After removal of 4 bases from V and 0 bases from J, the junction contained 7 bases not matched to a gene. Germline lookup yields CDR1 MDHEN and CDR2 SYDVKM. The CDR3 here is CASSSAISGGSYEQYF. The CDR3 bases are TGTGCCAGCAGTTCCGCGATTAGCGGGGGCTCCTACGAGCAGTACTTC.

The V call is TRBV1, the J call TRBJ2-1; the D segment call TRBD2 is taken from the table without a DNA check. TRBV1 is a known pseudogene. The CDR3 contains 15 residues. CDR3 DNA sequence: TGCACCAGCAGACAAGCGGGGGGATCCTACAATGAGCAGTTCTTC. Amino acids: CTSRQAGGSYNEQFF.

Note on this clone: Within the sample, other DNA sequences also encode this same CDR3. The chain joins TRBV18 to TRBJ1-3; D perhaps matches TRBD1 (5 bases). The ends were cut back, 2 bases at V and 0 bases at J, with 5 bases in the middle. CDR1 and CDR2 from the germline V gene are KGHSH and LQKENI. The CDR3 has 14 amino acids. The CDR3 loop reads CASSPDSSGNTIYF. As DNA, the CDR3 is TGTGCCAGCTCACCAGACAGCTCTGGAAACACCATATATTTT.

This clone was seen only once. The CDR3: CASSVATGSNEKLFF. DNA of the CDR3: TGTGCCAGCAGCGTAGCTACAGGGTCTAATGAAAAACTGTTTTTT. The chain recombines TRBV9 with TRBJ1-4, with a tentative D call TRBD1 (6 bases). The V end was cut by 0 bases, the J end by 3 bases, with 9 bases between. The germline V gene encodes CDR1 SGDLS and CDR2 YYNGEE. The CDR3 extends over 15 amino acids.